The present T cell receptor beta chain was sequenced within a study of OX40 agonist ivuxolimab in advanced cancers. Trimming stripped 5 bases from V and 4 bases from J, with 9 bases between. CDR1 is SEHNR, CDR2 FQNEAQ, per germline (reference sequence). The CDR3 covers 13 residues. Here immunoSEQ multiplex PCR was the method, and the copy in TCRdb shows in-frame clones only, minus some. The top ten clones hold over 20% of a sample with tens of thousands of clones, around 87% of them seen once. This TCR was recovered from an adult with an advanced solid tumor such as melanoma, head and neck, liver or kidney cancer. Sequencing was performed on CD4+ or CD8+ T cells sorted from blood, taken in a trial of the OX40 agonist ivuxolimab. V usage is TRBV7-9 and J usage is TRBJ1-5; the D is unclear. The CDR3 region is CASSEELNQPQHF. Written as DNA, the CDR3 is TGTGCCAGCAGCGAGGAATTGAATCAGCCCCAGCATTTT.